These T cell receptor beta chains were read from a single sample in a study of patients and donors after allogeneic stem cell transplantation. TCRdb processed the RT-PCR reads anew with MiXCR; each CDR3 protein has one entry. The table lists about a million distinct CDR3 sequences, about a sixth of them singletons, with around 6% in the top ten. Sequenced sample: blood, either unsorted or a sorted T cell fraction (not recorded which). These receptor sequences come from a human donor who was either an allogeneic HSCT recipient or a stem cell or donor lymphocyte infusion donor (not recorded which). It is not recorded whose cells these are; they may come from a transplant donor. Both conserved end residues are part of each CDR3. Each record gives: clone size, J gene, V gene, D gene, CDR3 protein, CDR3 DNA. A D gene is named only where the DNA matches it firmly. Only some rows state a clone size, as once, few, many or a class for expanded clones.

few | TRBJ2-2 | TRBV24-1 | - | CATSDSGTGELFF | TGTGCCACCAGTGATTCTGGCACCGGGGAGCTGTTTTTT
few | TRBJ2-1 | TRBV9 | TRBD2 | CASTEGTSGDEQFF | TGTGCCAGCACCGAGGGGACTAGCGGGGATGAGCAGTTCTTC
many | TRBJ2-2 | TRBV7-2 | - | CASARVRTLSTGELFF | TGTGCCAGCGCCAGAGTGCGGACATTAAGCACCGGGGAGCTGTTTTTT
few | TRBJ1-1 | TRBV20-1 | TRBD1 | CSAPDRVTEAFF | TGCAGTGCCCCTGACAGGGTGACTGAAGCTTTCTTT
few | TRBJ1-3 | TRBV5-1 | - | CASSLGQPGNTIYF | TGCGCCAGCAGCTTGGGGCAACCTGGAAACACCATATATTTT
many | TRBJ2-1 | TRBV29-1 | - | CSVEGRGANEQFF | TGCAGCGTTGAAGGGCGCGGAGCCAATGAGCAGTTCTTC
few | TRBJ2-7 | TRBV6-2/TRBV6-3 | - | CASSPRARGEQYF | TGTGCCAGCAGTCCCCGGGCTCGTGGGGAGCAGTACTTC
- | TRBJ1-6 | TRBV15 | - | CATSRPADRSSYNSPLHF | TGTGCCACCAGCAGACCTGCAGACAGGAGCTCCTATAATTCACCCCTCCACTTT
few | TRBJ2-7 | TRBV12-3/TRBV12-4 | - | CASSLGRRASYF | TGTGCCAGCAGTTTAGGCCGGCGGGCCTCGTACTTC
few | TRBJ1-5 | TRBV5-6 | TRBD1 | CASRGGTGLHQPQHF | TGTGCCAGCAGGGGTGGGACAGGCCTTCATCAGCCCCAGCATTTT
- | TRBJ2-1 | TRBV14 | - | CASSQERGVEQFF | TGTGCCAGCAGCCAAGAAAGGGGGGTTGAGCAGTTCTTC
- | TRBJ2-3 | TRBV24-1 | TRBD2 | CATSRGLADTQYF | TGTGCCACCAGTCGAGGACTAGCGGATACGCAGTATTTT
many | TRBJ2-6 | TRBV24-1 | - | CATSEGFSGANVLTF | TGTGCCACCAGTGAAGGATTCTCTGGGGCCAACGTCCTGACTTTC
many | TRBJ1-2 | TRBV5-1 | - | CASSLTDYGYTF | TGCGCCAGCAGCCTGACGGACTATGGCTACACCTTC
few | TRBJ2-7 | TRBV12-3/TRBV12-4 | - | CASSLALRTLDSYEQYF | TGTGCCAGCAGTTTAGCGCTAAGGACACTAGACTCCTACGAGCAGTACTTC
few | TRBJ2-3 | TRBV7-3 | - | CASSLGRSGTQYF | TGTGCCAGCAGCTTAGGGCGCTCTGGTACGCAGTATTTT
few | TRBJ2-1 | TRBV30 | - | CAWGHNEQFF | TGTGCCTGGGGGCACAATGAGCAGTTCTTC
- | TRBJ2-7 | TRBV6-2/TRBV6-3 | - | CASSYKNLAGTYEQYF | TGTGCCAGCAGTTACAAAAATCTCGCAGGGACCTACGAGCAGTACTTC
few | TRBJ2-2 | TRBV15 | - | CATSGRVAGELFF | TGTGCCACCAGCGGTAGGGTCGCCGGGGAGCTGTTTTTT
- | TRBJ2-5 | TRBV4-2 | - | CASSQDDGKRGPETQYF | TGTGCCAGCAGCCAAGATGATGGGAAACGGGGGCCGGAGACCCAGTACTTC
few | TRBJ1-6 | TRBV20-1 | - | CSARTAPRENSPLHF | TGCAGTGCTAGAACGGCACCCAGGGAGAATTCACCCCTCCACTTT
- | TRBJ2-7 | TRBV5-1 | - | CASSSDRYYEQYF | TGCGCCAGTTCTAGTGACAGGTACTACGAGCAGTACTTC